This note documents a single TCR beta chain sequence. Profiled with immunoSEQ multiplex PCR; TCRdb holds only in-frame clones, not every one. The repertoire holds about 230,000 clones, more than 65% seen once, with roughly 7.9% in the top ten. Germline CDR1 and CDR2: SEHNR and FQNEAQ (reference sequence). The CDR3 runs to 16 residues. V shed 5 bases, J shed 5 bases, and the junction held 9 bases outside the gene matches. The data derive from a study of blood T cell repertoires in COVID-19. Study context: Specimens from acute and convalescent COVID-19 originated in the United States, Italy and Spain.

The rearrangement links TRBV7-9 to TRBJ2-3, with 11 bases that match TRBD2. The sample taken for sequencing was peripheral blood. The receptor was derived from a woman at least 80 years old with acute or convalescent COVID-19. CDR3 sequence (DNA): TGTGCCAGCAGCATCTTAGCGGGGGGGCCGGTAGATACGCAGTATTTT. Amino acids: CASSILAGGPVDTQYF.